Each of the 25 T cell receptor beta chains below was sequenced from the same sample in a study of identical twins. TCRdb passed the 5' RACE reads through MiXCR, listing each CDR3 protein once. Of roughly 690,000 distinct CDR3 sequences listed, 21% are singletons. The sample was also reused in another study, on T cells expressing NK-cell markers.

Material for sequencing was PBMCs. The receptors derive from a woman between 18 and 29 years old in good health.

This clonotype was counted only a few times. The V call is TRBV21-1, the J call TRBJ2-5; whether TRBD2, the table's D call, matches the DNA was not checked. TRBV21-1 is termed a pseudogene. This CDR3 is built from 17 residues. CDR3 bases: TGTGCCAGCAGCAAAGGGCCTGGAGGGGTCAAGAGAGAGACCCAGTACTTC. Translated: CASSKGPGGVKRETQYF.

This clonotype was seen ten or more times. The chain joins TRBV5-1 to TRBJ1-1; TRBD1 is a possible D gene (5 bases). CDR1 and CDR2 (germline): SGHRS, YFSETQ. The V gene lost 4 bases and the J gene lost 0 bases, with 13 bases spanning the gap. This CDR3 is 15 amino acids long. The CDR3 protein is CASSKDGAMNTEAFF. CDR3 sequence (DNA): TGCGCCAGCAGCAAGGACGGGGCGATGAACACTGAAGCTTTCTTT.

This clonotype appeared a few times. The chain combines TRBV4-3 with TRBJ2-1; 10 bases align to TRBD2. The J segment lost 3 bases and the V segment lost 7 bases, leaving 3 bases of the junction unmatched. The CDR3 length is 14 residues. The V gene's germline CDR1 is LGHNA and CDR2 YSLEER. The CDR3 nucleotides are TGCGCCAGCACTATAGCGGGAGGCTACAATGAGCAGTTCTTC. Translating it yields CASTIAGGYNEQFF.

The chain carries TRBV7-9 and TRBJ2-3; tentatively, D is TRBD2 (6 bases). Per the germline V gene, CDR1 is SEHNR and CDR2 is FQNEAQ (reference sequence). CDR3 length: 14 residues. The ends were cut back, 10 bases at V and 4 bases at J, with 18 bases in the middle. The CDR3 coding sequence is TGTGCCACCCGAGGGTCCGGGAGTCCAGATACGCAGTATTTT. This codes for CATRGSGSPDTQYF.

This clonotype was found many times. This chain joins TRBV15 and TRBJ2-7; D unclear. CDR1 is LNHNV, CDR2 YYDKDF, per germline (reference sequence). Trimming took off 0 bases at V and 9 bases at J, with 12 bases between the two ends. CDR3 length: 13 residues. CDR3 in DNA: TGTGCCACCAGCAGAGATAGTTTGGGGTTGCAGTACTTC. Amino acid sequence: CATSRDSLGLQYF.

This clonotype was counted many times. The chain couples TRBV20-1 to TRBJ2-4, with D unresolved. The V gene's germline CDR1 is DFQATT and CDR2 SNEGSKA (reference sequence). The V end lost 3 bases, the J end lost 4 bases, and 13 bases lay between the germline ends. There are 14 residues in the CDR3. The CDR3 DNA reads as TGCAGTGCTAGCCCCGCCGGGCCTAAAAACATTCAGTACTTC. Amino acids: CSASPAGPKNIQYF.

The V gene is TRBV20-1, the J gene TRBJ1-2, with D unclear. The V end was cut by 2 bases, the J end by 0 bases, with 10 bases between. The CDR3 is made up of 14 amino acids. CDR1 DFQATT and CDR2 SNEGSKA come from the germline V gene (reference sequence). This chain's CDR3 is CSARSPSANYGYTF. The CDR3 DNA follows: TGCAGTGCTAGAAGTCCCTCCGCTAACTATGGCTACACCTTC.

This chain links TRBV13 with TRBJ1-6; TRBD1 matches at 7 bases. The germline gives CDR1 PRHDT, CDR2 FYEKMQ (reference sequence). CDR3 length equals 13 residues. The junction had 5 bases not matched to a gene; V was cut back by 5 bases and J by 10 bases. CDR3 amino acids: CASSQGGGSPLHF. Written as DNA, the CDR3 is TGTGCCAGCAGCCAGGGGGGAGGGTCACCCCTCCACTTT.

As DNA, the CDR3 is TGTGCCAGCAGTAGACAGGCGAATCAGCCCCAGCATTTT. It codes for CASSRQANQPQHF. V usage is TRBV12-3 or TRBV12-4 and J usage is TRBJ1-5, with TRBD1 as a possible D gene (6 bases). Trimming removed 5 bases at V and 4 bases at J, with 9 bases between. The CDR3 runs to 13 residues.

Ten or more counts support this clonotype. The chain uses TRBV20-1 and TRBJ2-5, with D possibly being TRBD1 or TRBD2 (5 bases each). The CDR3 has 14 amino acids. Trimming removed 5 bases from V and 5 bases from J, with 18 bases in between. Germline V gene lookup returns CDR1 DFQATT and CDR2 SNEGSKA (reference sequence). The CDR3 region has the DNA TGCAGTGCTTACCCGGGACCTCCGGGGGAGACCCAGTACTTC. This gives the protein CSAYPGPPGETQYF.

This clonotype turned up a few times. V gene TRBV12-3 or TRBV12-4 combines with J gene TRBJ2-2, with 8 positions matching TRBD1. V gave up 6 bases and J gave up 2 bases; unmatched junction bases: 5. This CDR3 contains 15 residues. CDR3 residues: CASRLTGGNTGELFF. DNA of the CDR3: TGTGCCAGCAGGCTTACAGGGGGTAACACCGGGGAGCTGTTTTTT.

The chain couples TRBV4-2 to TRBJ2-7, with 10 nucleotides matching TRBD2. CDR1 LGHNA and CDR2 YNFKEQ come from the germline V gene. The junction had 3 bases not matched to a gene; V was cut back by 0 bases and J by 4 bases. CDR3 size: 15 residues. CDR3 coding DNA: TGTGCCAGCAGCCAAGACTCTAGCGGGGGTTACGAGCAGTACTTC. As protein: CASSQDSSGGYEQYF.

CDR3 in amino acids: CASSPTTSPYSYEQYF. The CDR3, as DNA: TGTGCCAGCTCACCAACGACAAGCCCTTACTCCTACGAGCAGTACTTC. This sequence joins TRBV18 and TRBJ2-7; unclear D gene. Trimming removed 2 bases at V and 0 bases at J, with 14 bases between. The CDR3 has 16 residues. The germline V gene encodes CDR1 KGHSH and CDR2 LQKENI.

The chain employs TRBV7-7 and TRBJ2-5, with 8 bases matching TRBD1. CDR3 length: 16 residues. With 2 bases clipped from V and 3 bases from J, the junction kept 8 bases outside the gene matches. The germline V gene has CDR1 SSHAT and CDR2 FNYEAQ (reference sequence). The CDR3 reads CASSLRGRTGKETQYF. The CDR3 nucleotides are TGTGCCAGCAGCTTACGTGGGAGGACAGGGAAAGAGACCCAGTACTTC.

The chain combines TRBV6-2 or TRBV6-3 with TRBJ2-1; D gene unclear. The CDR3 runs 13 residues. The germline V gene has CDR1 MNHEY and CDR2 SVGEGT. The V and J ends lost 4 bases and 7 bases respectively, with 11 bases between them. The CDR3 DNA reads TGTGCCAGCAGTTCGATGGTAAGGAATGAGCAGTTCTTC. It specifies CASSSMVRNEQFF.

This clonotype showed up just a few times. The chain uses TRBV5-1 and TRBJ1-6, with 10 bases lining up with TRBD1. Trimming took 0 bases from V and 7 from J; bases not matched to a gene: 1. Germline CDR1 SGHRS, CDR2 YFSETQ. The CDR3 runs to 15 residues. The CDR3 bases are TGCGCCAGCAGCTTGGGGGACAGGGGAAATTCACCCCTCCACTTT. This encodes CASSLGDRGNSPLHF.

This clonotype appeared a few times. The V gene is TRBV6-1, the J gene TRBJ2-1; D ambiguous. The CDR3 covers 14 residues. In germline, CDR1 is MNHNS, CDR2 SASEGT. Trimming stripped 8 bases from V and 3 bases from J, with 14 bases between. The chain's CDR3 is CASGHAGDYNEQFF. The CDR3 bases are TGTGCCAGCGGCCACGCTGGGGACTACAATGAGCAGTTCTTC.

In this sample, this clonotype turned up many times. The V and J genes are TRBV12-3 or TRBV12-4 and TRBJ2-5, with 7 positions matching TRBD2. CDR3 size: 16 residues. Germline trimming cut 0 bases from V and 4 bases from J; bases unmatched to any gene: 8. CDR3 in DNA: TGTGCCAGCAGTTTAGCCATAGCGGGTAGGGGAGAGACCCAGTACTTC. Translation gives CASSLAIAGRGETQYF.

CDR3 nucleotide sequence: TGTGCCAGCCGCCCGAGACAGAAGTATGGCTACACCTTC. Its translation is CASRPRQKYGYTF. The rearrangement uses TRBV12-3 or TRBV12-4 and TRBJ1-2; TRBD1 might be the D (5 bases). This CDR3 has 13 residues. V dropped 8 bases and J dropped 5 bases, with 15 bases sitting between them.

The CDR3 region is CASSSFSAAYEQYF. Here the CDR3 DNA reads TGTGCCAGCTCTTCTTTCTCCGCGGCCTACGAGCAGTACTTC. The rearrangement links TRBV6-1 to TRBJ2-7; D is undetermined. V was shortened by 8 bases and J by 2 bases, with 16 bases between the two germline ends. This CDR3 region has 14 residues. Germline values: CDR1 MNHNS, CDR2 SASEGT.

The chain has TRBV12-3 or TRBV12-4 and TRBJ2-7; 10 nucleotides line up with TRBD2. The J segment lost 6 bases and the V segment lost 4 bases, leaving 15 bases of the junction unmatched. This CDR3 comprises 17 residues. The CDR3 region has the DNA TGTGCCAGCAGTTCTTGGGGACTAGCGCTACTAGGGGTCGAGCAGTACTTC. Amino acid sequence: CASSSWGLALLGVEQYF.

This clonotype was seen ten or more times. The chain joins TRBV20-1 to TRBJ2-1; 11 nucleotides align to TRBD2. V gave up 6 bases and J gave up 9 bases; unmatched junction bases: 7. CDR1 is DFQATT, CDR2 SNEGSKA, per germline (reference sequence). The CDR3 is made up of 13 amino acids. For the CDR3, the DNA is TGCAGTGCCCGACTAGCGGGATTTGGTGAGCAGTTCTTC. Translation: CSARLAGFGEQFF.

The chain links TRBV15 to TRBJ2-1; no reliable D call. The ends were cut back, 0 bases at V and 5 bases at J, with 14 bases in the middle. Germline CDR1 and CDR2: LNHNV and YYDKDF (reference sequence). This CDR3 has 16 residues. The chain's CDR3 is CATSRDARQRNNEQFF. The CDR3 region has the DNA TGTGCCACCAGCAGAGATGCTAGGCAAAGAAACAATGAGCAGTTCTTC.

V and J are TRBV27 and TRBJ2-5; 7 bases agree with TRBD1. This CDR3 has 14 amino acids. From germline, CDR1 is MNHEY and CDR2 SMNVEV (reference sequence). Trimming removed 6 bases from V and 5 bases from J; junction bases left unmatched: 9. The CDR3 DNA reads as TGTGCCAGCAGACCCCAGGGGGTCGGGGAGACCCAGTACTTC. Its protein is CASRPQGVGETQYF.

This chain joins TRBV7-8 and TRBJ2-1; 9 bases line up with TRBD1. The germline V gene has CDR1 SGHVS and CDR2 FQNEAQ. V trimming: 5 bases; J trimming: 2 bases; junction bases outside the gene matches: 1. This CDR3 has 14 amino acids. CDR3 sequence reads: CASSDRGAYNEQFF. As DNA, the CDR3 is TGTGCCAGCAGCGACAGGGGGGCCTACAATGAGCAGTTCTTC. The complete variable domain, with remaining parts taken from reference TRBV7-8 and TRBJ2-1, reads GAGVSQSPRYKVAKRGQDVALRCDPISGHVSLFWYQQALGQGPEFLTYFQNEAQLDKSGLPSDRFFAERPEGSVSTLKIQRTQQEDSAVYLCASSDRGAYNEQFFGPGTRLTVL.